The 19 T cell receptor beta chains below all came from one sample that was sequenced in a study of beta chain features in type 1 diabetes. Since all of the isolated RNA was reverse transcribed, expressed TCRB transcripts were what got sequenced. Assay: immunoSEQ multiplex PCR; the TCRdb copy retains only in-frame clones and omits some. Altogether roughly 370,000 clones are present, about 14% being singletons, with the ten largest covering roughly 0.038%. Sequenced: naive CD4+ T cells from blood. The source is a man younger than 40 in good health.

This clone was seen more than once but under ten times. The chain recombines TRBV4-3 with TRBJ1-6; D possibly corresponds to TRBD1 (5 bases). The CDR3 loop spans 16 amino acids. Germline V gene sequence: CDR1 LGHNA, CDR2 YSLEER. V lost 4 bases to trimming and J lost 0 bases, with 10 bases between them. The CDR3 sequence is CASSPRGVSYNSPLHF. CDR3 coding DNA: TGCGCCAGCAGCCCACGGGGCGTCTCCTATAATTCACCCCTCCACTTT.

This clone was found a few times. The V call is TRBV9, the J call TRBJ2-5, with TRBD2 matching 9 bases. The ends lost 0 bases at V and 2 bases at J; junction bases unmatched: 5. CDR1 and CDR2 (germline): SGDLS, YYNGEE. The CDR3 contains 16 residues. The CDR3 DNA reads TGTGCCAGCAGCGTAGATCCTAGCGGGGTTCAAGAGACCCAGTACTTC. It is translated as CASSVDPSGVQETQYF. The full variable domain, completed using reference TRBV9 and TRBJ2-5, is DSGVTQTPKHLITATGQRVTLRCSPRSGDLSVYWYQQSLDQGLQFLIQYYNGEERAKGNILERFSAQQFPDLHSELNLSSLELGDSALYFCASSVDPSGVQETQYFGPGTRLLVL.

The CDR3 nucleotides are TGTGCCTGGAGTGTACAGGGACTAGCCAGGGAGACCCAGTACTTC. It encodes CAWSVQGLARETQYF. The V call is TRBV30, the J call TRBJ2-5; 9 bases agree with TRBD2. CDR3 size: 15 residues. Losses at the gene ends were 0 bases for V and 5 bases for J; bases not matched to a gene: 7. Germline CDR1 and CDR2: GTSNPN and SVGIG (reference sequence). Based on the CDR3 plus reference TRBV30 and TRBJ2-5, the full variable domain is SQTIHQWPATLVQPVGSPLSLECTVEGTSNPNLYWYRQAAGRGLQLLFYSVGIGQISSEVPQNLSASRPQDRQFILSSKKLLLSDSGFYLCAWSVQGLARETQYFGPGTRLLVL.

The chain recombines TRBV29-1 with TRBJ2-2, with a possible D match to TRBD2 (6 bases). This CDR3 spans 12 amino acids. V lost 4 bases to trimming and J lost 7 bases, with 10 bases between them. CDR1 and CDR2 from the germline V gene are SQVTM and ANQGSEA. The CDR3 loop is CSVGPGVGELFF. The DNA of the CDR3 is TGCAGCGTTGGTCCGGGGGTCGGGGAGCTGTTTTTT.

This clone has just a few counts. The chain is built from TRBV9 and TRBJ2-2; no reliable D call. The CDR3 has 14 residues. The germline gives CDR1 SGDLS, CDR2 YYNGEE. Trimming shortened V by 3 bases and J by 2 bases, and 8 bases separated the two germline ends. For the CDR3, the DNA is TGTGCCAGCAGCGGTAGGGAAAACACCGGGGAGCTGTTTTTT. Its protein is CASSGRENTGELFF.

The chain joins TRBV4-3 to TRBJ1-2, with D hard to call. This CDR3 comprises 13 residues. V lost 5 bases and J lost 6, with 13 bases in between. Per the germline V gene, CDR1 is LGHNA and CDR2 is YSLEER. CDR3 region: CASSEVNGNGYTF. The CDR3 nucleotides are TGCGCCAGCAGCGAAGTAAACGGCAATGGCTACACCTTC.

The CDR3 loop is CASSLGGLAGYEQYV. In nucleotides, the CDR3 is TGTGCCAGCAGCTTAGGAGGACTAGCGGGTTACGAGCAGTACGTC. This chain links TRBV7-8 with TRBJ2-7; 11 bases are a match to TRBD2. Germline CDR1 is SGHVS and CDR2 is FQNEAQ. V shed 1 base, J shed 4 bases, and the junction held 3 bases outside the gene matches. The CDR3 extends over 15 amino acids.

Only a few counts were recorded for this clone. CDR3 DNA: TGCAGCGTTAGGAATGTGATGAACACTGAAGCTTTCTTT. It specifies CSVRNVMNTEAFF. This chain uses TRBV29-1 with TRBJ1-1; D is unresolved. Trimming removed 5 bases from V and 0 bases from J, with 10 bases in between. In germline, CDR1 is SQVTM, CDR2 ANQGSEA. The CDR3 consists of 13 residues.

As concerns this clone: The sample has other DNA sequences that encode this CDR3 too. The chain links TRBV14 to TRBJ2-7, with D perhaps matching TRBD1 (5 bases). Trimming cost V 3 bases and J 2 bases, with 8 bases left between them. The germline gives CDR1 SGHDN, CDR2 FVKESK. The length of the CDR3 is 13 residues. The chain's CDR3 is CASSQGLPYEQYF. CDR3 coding DNA: TGTGCCAGCAGCCAGGGGCTTCCCTACGAGCAGTACTTC.

The V and J genes are TRBV30 and TRBJ1-1; D unresolved. The ends were cut back, 1 base at V and 1 base at J, with 10 bases in the middle. Germline V gene lookup returns CDR1 GTSNPN and CDR2 SVGIG (reference sequence). There are 14 residues in the CDR3. The CDR3 loop reads CAWSAIWGNTEAFF. In DNA form, the CDR3 reads TGTGCCTGGAGTGCTATATGGGGGAACACTGAAGCTTTCTTT.

This clone was observed a few times. The J gene is TRBJ1-2, the V gene TRBV2; perhaps TRBD1 as D (6 bases). The CDR3 has 15 residues. CDR1 is SNHLY and CDR2 is FYNNEI in the germline V gene. The V end lost 6 bases, the J end lost 2 bases, and 16 bases lay between the germline ends. The CDR3 reads CASRPDRRLNYGYTF. CDR3 DNA sequence: TGTGCCAGCAGACCTGACAGGAGACTAAACTATGGCTACACCTTC.

The genes are TRBV27 and TRBJ2-7; D not certain. Trimming shortened V by 4 bases and J by 2 bases, and 18 bases separated the two germline ends. CDR3 length equals 16 residues. CDR1 is MNHEY and CDR2 is SMNVEV in the germline V gene (reference sequence). CDR3 sequence reads: CASSSLKVGATYEQYF. In DNA, the CDR3 is TGTGCCAGCAGTTCGCTCAAGGTCGGTGCGACCTACGAGCAGTACTTC.

Details on this clone: Other DNA sequences in this sample translate to the same CDR3. The CDR3 is CSAGQTYEQYF. CDR3 bases: TGCAGTGCTGGACAGACCTACGAGCAGTACTTC. The J gene is TRBJ2-7, the V gene TRBV20-1; TRBD1 is a possible D gene (6 bases). This CDR3 comprises 11 residues. The V and J ends lost 5 bases and 2 bases respectively, with 7 bases between them. Germline CDR1 reads DFQATT; CDR2 reads SNEGSKA (reference sequence).

The J gene is TRBJ2-1, the V gene TRBV30; 9 bases line up with TRBD2. This CDR3 is 15 amino acids long. Germline V gene lookup returns CDR1 GTSNPN and CDR2 SVGIG (reference sequence). The junction had 10 bases not matched to a gene; V was cut back by 3 bases and J by 7 bases. This CDR3 is CAWRSYGGRVNEQFF. The DNA for the CDR3 is TGTGCCTGGAGGTCCTATGGCGGGAGGGTTAATGAGCAGTTCTTC.

V gene TRBV18 combines with J gene TRBJ1-2; D gene ambiguous. CDR3 length: 14 amino acids. Between the trimmed V and J ends, which lost 6 bases and 0 bases, there was a span of 11 bases. The germline V gene has CDR1 KGHSH and CDR2 LQKENI. This chain's CDR3 is CASSREGSNYGYTF. The CDR3 nucleotides read TGTGCCAGCTCGCGGGAGGGTTCTAACTATGGCTACACCTTC.

This clone was seen more than once but under ten times. The J gene is TRBJ1-3, the V gene TRBV7-2, with D unclear. The CDR3 is 15 residues long. The germline V gene encodes CDR1 SGHTA and CDR2 FQGNSA. Trimming removed 5 bases at V and 1 base at J, with 12 bases between. The CDR3 loop reads CASSPTSGSGNTIYF. The DNA of the CDR3 is TGTGCCAGCAGCCCAACCAGCGGGTCTGGAAACACCATATATTTT.

The sample holds a few counts of this clone. The gene calls are TRBV6-1 and TRBJ2-3, with 9 bases aligning to TRBD1. Per germline, CDR1 MNHNS and CDR2 SASEGT. The V and J ends lost 7 bases and 4 bases, in that order; junction bases with no gene match: 6. This CDR3 is 14 amino acids long. CDR3 bases: TGTGCCAGCACTTGGAACAGGGGGCCAGATACGCAGTATTTT. Its translation: CASTWNRGPDTQYF.

The chain uses TRBV30 and TRBJ2-1, with a possible D match to TRBD2 (5 bases). Germline assignment: CDR1 GTSNPN and CDR2 SVGIG (reference sequence). The V gene lost 4 bases and the J gene lost 6 bases, with 16 bases spanning the gap. The CDR3 extends over 14 amino acids. The CDR3 sequence: CAWTGRLPLNEQFF. The CDR3 DNA reads as TGTGCCTGGACGGGAAGACTCCCCCTCAATGAGCAGTTCTTC. The whole variable domain, remainder taken from reference TRBV30 and TRBJ2-1, is SQTIHQWPATLVQPVGSPLSLECTVEGTSNPNLYWYRQAAGRGLQLLFYSVGIGQISSEVPQNLSASRPQDRQFILSSKKLLLSDSGFYLCAWTGRLPLNEQFFGPGTRLTVL.

In this sample, this clone turned up a few times. The CDR3 reads CSVPGETQYF. In DNA, the CDR3 is TGCAGTGTCCCCGGGGAGACCCAGTACTTC. The chain combines TRBV20-1 with TRBJ2-5; D gene uncertain. CDR3 length: 10 residues. V lost 7 bases, J lost 5 bases, and 8 bases lay in between. Per germline, CDR1 DFQATT and CDR2 SNEGSKA (reference sequence).